The present TCR beta chain was sequenced within a study of blood T cells in healthy people across ages. PBMCs were isolated at a quantity of at least 6 million per sample. Using a J-beta primer mix together with a sample-barcoded 5' primer, a second PCR was run for about 6 to 11 cycles. A template-switch adaptor containing 12 random nucleotides labeled each cDNA molecule. TCRdb independently ran MiXCR on the 5' RACE reads; one entry per CDR3 protein. The sample lists hundreds of thousands of distinct CDR3 sequences, 45% to 70% occurring once. Notes on the study in general: Estimated diversity across one million T cells was deemed an underestimate. Researchers report that TCR beta diversity correlated strongly with naive T cell percentage.

The CDR3 length is 13 residues. V shed 6 bases and J shed 3 bases, with 11 bases lying between them. Per the germline V gene, CDR1 is MNHNS and CDR2 is SASEGT. Only a few counts were recorded for this clonotype. Its antigen is currently unknown. Input material: blood. The rearrangement uses TRBV6-1 and TRBJ1-2; no clear D gene. The sequence derives from a man aged 40-55 years in good health. CDR3 bases: TGTGCCAGCAGAAAAATATTCGACTATGGCTACACCTTC. Its translation is CASRKIFDYGYTF.